These 6 T cell receptor beta chains were all obtained from the same sample, sequenced in a study of cytomegalovirus exposure and HLA in healthy donors (TCRdb year 2017). The library came from the immunoSEQ multiplex PCR assay. For the multiplex PCR, a mixture combining 60 forward primers for TCR Vbeta segments and 13 reverse primers for TCR Jbeta segments was used. What TCRdb holds here is the immuneACCESS table cut down to in-frame rearrangements. Part of the clones is not present; checked against another copy, under half of the missing clones reflect an unresolved V gene, and the others are unexplained. Within this sample are tens of thousands of clones, with over 60% of them counted one time only. Roughly 8% of the sample is in the top ten clones. Sequences were obtained from PBMCs. Every receptor here comes from a man aged 25 to 40 in good health and CMV-seropositive.

This chain uses TRBV4-1 with TRBJ1-4, with 7 nucleotides matching TRBD1. The V segment lost 0 bases and the J segment 0 bases; nucleotides outside the gene matches: 4. Germline CDR1 MGHRA, CDR2 YSYEKL. This CDR3 has 17 amino acids. CDR3 protein: CASSQEGTGATNEKLFF. The CDR3 bases are TGCGCCAGCAGCCAAGAGGGCACAGGGGCAACTAATGAAAAACTGTTTTTT.

The chain joins TRBV15 to TRBJ2-6, with D maybe TRBD2 (5 bases). The CDR3 length is 17 residues. Trimming took 0 bases from V and 0 from J, leaving 9 bases between them. Germline values: CDR1 LNHNV, CDR2 YYDKDF (reference sequence). Written as DNA, the CDR3 is TGTGCCACCAGCAGAGAGCGGCGGGTCTCTGGGGCCAACGTCCTGACTTTC. Residues: CATSRERRVSGANVLTF.

The chain recombines TRBV7-9 with TRBJ2-1; 8 bases align to TRBD1. V was clipped by 5 bases and J by 9 bases; unmatched bases: 9. The germline gives CDR1 SEHNR, CDR2 FQNEAQ (reference sequence). The CDR3 has 14 residues. Here the CDR3 DNA reads TGTGCCAGCAGCGATACGGACAGGGTAGGTGAGCAGTTCTTC. This encodes CASSDTDRVGEQFF.

This chain joins TRBV6-6 and TRBJ1-5; 8 bases align to TRBD1. J gave up 1 base and V 2 bases, and 1 base lay outside the gene matches. The CDR3 contains 15 residues. The germline V gene has CDR1 MNHNY and CDR2 SVGAGI (reference sequence). This CDR3 is CASSYGDRSNQPQHF. Written as DNA, the CDR3 is TGTGCCAGCAGTTACGGGGACAGGAGCAATCAGCCCCAGCATTTT.

The chain employs TRBV13 and TRBJ2-7, with 11 bases fitting TRBD1. The V and J ends lost 1 base and 5 bases, in that order; junction bases with no gene match: 4. The CDR3 extends over 15 amino acids. Germline-derived CDR1 and CDR2 are PRHDT and FYEKMQ (reference sequence). CDR3 in amino acids: CASSLVGQGVNEQYF. CDR3 in DNA: TGTGCCAGCAGCTTAGTGGGACAGGGGGTGAACGAGCAGTACTTC.

By share, this clone ranks as medium-sized. V usage is TRBV6-1 and J usage is TRBJ2-3, with a tentative D call TRBD2 (6 bases). Germline V gives CDR1 MNHNS, CDR2 SASEGT. The CDR3 runs to 14 residues. V lost 5 bases to trimming and J lost 6 bases, with 15 bases between them. The CDR3 region has the DNA TGTGCCAGCAGTTCCCAAAGTGGGGGGGATACGCAGTATTTT. It is translated as CASSSQSGGDTQYF.